This T cell receptor beta chain originates from a study of cytomegalovirus exposure and HLA in healthy donors. This clone was seen only once. Its antigen is unidentified. Healthy bone marrow donors supplied every sample. General study findings and limits: TCR beta chain V- and J-gene trimming was linked, in a later analysis, to a missense variant in DCLRE1C.

Primers: 60 Vbeta forward and 13 Jbeta reverse. Only in-frame clones appear in the TCRdb table, and some are missing; sequencing was by immunoSEQ multiplex PCR. Here the sample spans about 94,000 clones, 75% to 80% being singletons. Sequencing was carried out using PBMCs. The origin of this receptor is a woman in her 40s in good health and CMV-seronegative.

CDR3 region: CASSLAGLDYEQYF. The CDR3 DNA is TGTGCCAGCAGCTTAGCTGGACTCGACTACGAGCAGTACTTC. The rearrangement links TRBV7-9 to TRBJ2-7; D is perhaps TRBD2 (5 bases). CDR3 length: 14 residues. V was shortened by 0 bases and J by 3 bases, with 9 bases between the two germline ends. CDR1 and CDR2 from the germline V gene are SEHNR and FQNEAQ (reference sequence). Looking up the rest from reference TRBV7-9 and TRBJ2-7 gives the full variable domain: DTGVSQNPRHKITKRGQNVTFRCDPISEHNRLYWYRQTLGQGPEFLTYFQNEAQLEKSRLLSDRFSAERPKGSFSTLEIQRTEQGDSAMYLCASSLAGLDYEQYFGPGTRLTVT.